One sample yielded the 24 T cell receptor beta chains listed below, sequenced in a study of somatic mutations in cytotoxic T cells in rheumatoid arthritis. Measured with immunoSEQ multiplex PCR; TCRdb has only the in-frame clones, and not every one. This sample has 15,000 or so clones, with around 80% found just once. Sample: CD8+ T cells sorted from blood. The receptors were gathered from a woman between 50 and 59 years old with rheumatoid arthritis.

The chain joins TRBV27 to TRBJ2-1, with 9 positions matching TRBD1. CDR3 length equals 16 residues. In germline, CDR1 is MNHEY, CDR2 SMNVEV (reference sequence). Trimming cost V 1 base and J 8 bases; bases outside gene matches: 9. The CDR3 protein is CASSLFGGQGGHEQFF. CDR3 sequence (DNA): TGTGCCAGCAGTTTATTTGGGGGACAGGGAGGCCATGAGCAGTTCTTC.

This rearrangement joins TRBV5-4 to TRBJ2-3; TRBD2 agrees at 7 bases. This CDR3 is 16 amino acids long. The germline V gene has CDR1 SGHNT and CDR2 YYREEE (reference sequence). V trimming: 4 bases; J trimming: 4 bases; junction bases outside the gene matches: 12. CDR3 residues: CASSPEVGAGADTQYF. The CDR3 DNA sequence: TGTGCCAGCAGCCCCGAGGTAGGTGCGGGGGCAGATACGCAGTATTTT. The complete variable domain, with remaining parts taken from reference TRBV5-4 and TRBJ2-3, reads ETGVTQSPTHLIKTRGQQVTLRCSSQSGHNTVSWYQQALGQGPQFIFQYYREEENGRGNFPPRFSGLQFPNYSSELNVNALELDDSALYLCASSPEVGAGADTQYFGPGTRLTVL.

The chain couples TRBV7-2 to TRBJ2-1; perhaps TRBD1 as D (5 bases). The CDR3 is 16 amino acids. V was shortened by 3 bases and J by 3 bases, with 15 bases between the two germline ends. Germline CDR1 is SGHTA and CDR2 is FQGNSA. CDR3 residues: CASSLNPGSNYNEQFF. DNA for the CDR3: TGTGCCAGCAGCTTGAATCCAGGGTCCAACTACAATGAGCAGTTCTTC.

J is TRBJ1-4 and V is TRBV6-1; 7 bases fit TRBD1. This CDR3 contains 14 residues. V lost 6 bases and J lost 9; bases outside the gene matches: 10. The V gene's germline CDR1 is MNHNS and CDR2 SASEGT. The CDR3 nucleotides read TGTGCCAGCAGGGCCCAGGGGGGTGCCCAAAAACTGTTTTTT. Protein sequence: CASRAQGGAQKLFF.

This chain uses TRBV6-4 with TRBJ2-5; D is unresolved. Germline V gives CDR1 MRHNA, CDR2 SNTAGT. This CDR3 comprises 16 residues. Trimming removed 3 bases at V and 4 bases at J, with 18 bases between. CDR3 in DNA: TGTGCCAGCAGTGAAAGCCGACCAAGGCCTCCAGAGACCCAGTACTTC. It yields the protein CASSESRPRPPETQYF.

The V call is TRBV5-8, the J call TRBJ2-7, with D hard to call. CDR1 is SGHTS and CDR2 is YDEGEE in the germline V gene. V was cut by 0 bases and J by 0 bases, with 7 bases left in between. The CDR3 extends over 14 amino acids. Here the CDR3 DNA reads TGTGCCAGCAGCTTGGGACTCCTCTCCTACGAGCAGTACTTC. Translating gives CASSLGLLSYEQYF.

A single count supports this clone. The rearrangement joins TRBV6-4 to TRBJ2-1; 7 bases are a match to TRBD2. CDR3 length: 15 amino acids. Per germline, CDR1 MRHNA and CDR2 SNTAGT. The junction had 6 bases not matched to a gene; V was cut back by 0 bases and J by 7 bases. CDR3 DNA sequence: TGTGCCAGCAGTGACTCCAGCGGGGAGGGTAATGAGCAGTTCTTC. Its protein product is CASSDSSGEGNEQFF.

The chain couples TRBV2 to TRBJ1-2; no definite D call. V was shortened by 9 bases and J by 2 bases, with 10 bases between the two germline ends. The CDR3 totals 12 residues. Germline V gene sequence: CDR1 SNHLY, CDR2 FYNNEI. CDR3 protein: CARLKGNYGYTF. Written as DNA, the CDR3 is TGTGCCAGACTGAAAGGGAACTATGGCTACACCTTC.

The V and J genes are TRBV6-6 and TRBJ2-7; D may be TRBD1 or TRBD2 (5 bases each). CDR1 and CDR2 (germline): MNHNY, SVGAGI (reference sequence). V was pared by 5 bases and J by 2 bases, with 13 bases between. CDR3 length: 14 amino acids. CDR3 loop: CASSPGAGPYEQYF. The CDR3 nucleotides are TGTGCCAGCAGTCCCGGGGCAGGTCCCTACGAGCAGTACTTC.

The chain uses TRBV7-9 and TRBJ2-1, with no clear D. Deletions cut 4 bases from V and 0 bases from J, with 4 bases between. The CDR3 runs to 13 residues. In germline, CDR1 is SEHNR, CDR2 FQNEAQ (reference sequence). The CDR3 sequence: CASSSSSYNEQFF. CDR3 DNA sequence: TGTGCCAGCAGCTCGAGCTCCTACAATGAGCAGTTCTTC.

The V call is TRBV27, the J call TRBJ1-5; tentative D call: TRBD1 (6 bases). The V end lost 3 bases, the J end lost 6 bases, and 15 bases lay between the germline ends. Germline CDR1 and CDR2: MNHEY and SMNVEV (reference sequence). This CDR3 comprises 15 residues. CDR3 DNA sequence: TGTGCCAGCAGTTTGAGGCAGGGGAGTTTTCAGCCCCAGCATTTT. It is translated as CASSLRQGSFQPQHF.

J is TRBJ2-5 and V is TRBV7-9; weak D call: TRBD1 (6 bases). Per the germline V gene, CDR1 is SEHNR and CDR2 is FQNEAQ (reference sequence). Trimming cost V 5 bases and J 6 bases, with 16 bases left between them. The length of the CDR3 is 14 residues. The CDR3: CASSTGQVGQTQYF. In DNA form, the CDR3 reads TGTGCCAGCAGCACGGGACAAGTTGGTCAGACCCAGTACTTC.

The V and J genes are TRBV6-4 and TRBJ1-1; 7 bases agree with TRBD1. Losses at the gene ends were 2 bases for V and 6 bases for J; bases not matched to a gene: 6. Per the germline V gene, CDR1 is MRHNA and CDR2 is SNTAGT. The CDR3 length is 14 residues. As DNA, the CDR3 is TGTGCCAGCAGTGACGGGGGTCAGGGGGCTGAAGCTTTCTTT. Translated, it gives CASSDGGQGAEAFF.

CDR3 residues: CASSDRLAAYEQYF. The CDR3 DNA reads TGTGCCAGCAGTGACCGACTAGCAGCCTACGAGCAGTACTTC. This chain links TRBV27 with TRBJ2-7; 7 bases fit TRBD2. Germline trimming cut 5 bases from V and 2 bases from J; bases unmatched to any gene: 6. CDR1 is MNHEY, CDR2 SMNVEV, per germline (reference sequence). CDR3 size: 14 residues.

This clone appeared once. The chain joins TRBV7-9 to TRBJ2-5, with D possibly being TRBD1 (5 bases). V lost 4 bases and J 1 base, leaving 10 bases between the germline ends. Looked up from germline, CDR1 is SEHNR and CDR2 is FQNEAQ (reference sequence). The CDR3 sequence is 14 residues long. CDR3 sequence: CASSSQGVQETQYF. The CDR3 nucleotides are TGTGCCAGCAGCTCTCAGGGTGTCCAAGAGACCCAGTACTTC.

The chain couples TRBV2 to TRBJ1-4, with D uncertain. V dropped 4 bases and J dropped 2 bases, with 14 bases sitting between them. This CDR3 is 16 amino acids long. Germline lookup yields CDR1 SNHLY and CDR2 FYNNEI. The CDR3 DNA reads TGTGCCAGCAGTGGATTTGTCAACCCTACTAATGAAAAACTGTTTTTT. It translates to CASSGFVNPTNEKLFF.

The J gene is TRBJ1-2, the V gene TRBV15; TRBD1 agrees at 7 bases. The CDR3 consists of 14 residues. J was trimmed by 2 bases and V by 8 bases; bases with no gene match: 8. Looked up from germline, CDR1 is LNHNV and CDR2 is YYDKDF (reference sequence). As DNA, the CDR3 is TGTGCCACCGGCATACGGACAGGAAACTATGGCTACACCTTC. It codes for CATGIRTGNYGYTF. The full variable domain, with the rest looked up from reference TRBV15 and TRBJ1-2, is DAMVIQNPRYQVTQFGKPVTLSCSQTLNHNVMYWYQQKSSQAPKLLFHYYDKDFNNEADTPDNFQSRRPNTSFCFLDIRSPGLGDTAMYLCATGIRTGNYGYTFGSGTRLTVV.

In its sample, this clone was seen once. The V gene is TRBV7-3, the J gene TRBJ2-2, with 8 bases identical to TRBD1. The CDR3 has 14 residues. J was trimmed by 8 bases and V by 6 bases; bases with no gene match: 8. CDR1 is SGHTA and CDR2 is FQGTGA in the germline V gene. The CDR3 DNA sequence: TGTGCCAGCAGGAATCAGGGGGCAGGGGGGGAGCTGTTTTTT. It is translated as CASRNQGAGGELFF.

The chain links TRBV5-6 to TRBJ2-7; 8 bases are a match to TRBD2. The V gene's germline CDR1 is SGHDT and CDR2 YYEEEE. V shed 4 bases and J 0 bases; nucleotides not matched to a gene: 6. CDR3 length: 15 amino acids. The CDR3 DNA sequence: TGTGCCAGCAGCCTCGGGGGGGGTGGCTCCTACGAGCAGTACTTC. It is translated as CASSLGGGGSYEQYF.

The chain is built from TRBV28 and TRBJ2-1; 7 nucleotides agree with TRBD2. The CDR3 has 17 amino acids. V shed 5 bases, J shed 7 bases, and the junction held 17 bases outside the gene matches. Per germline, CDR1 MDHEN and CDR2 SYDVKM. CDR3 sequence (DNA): TGTGCCAGCAGTAATCCCGGACTAGAGGCTCCACGAAATGAGCAGTTCTTC. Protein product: CASSNPGLEAPRNEQFF.

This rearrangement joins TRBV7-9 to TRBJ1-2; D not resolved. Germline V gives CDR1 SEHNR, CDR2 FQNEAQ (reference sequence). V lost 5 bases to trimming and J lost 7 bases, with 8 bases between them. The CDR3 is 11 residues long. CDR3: CASSLYRGYTF. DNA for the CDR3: TGTGCCAGCAGCCTTTATCGTGGCTACACCTTC.

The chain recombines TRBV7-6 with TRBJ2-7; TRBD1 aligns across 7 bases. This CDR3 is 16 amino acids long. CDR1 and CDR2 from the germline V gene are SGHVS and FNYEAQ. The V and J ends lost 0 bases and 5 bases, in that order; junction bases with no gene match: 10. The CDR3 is CASSLASAGGRDEQYF. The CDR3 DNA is TGTGCCAGCAGCTTAGCGTCGGCAGGGGGTAGGGACGAGCAGTACTTC.

The CDR3 DNA sequence: TGTGCCAGCAGTTTGGGGGGCCCCCGGCCCGATGAGCAGTTCTTC. Translating gives CASSLGGPRPDEQFF. V gene TRBV27 combines with J gene TRBJ2-1; D tentatively fits TRBD1 or TRBD2 (6 bases each). The V end was cut by 3 bases, the J end by 8 bases, with 17 bases between. The CDR3 runs to 15 residues. Germline loops: CDR1 MNHEY, CDR2 SMNVEV (reference sequence).

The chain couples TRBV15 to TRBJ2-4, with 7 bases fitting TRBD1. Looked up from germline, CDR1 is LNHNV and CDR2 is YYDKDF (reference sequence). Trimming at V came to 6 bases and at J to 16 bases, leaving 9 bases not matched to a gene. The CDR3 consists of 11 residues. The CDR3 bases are TGTGCCACCAGTGCTGGCAGACAGGGCTACTTC. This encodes CATSAGRQGYF. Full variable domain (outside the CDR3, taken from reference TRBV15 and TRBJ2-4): DAMVIQNPRYQVTQFGKPVTLSCSQTLNHNVMYWYQQKSSQAPKLLFHYYDKDFNNEADTPDNFQSRRPNTSFCFLDIRSPGLGDTAMYLCATSAGRQGYFGAGTRLSVL.